The clone carrying this TCR beta chain was detected many times. Its antigen is currently unknown. The data were taken from a study of identical twins. Regarding the study as a whole: Invariant populations such as MAIT and iNKT cells could partly muddle zero-insertion analyses.

cDNA carried unique molecular identifiers, and a universal primer site was added by template switching. MiXCR, applied by TCRdb to the 5' RACE reads, yields one record per CDR3 protein. The data contain about 100,000 distinct CDR3 sequences, about 5.6% of them singletons. This CDR3 spans 15 amino acids. Germline-derived CDR1 and CDR2 are MDHEN and SYDVKM. With 1 base clipped from V and 10 bases from J, the junction kept 7 bases outside the gene matches. Healthy Caucasians alone served as donors. This sequence joins TRBV28 and TRBJ1-6, with 7 bases matching TRBD1. Input material: memory T cells sorted from blood. This clonotype was obtained from a woman aged 45 to 65 in good health. CDR3 region: CASSLSAGGRSPLHF. As DNA, the CDR3 is TGTGCCAGCAGTTTATCGGCAGGGGGGCGATCACCCCTCCACTTT.